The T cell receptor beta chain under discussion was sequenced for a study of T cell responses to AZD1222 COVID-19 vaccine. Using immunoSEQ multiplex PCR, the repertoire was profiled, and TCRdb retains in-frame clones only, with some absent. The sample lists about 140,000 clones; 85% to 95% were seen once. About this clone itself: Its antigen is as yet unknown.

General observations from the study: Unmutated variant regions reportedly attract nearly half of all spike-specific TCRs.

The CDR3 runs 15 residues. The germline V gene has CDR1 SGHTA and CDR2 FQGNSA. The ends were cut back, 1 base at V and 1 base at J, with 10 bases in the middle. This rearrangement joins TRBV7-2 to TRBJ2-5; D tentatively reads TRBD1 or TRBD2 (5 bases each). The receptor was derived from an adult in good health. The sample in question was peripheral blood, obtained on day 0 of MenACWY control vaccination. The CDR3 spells CASSLVVGPQETQYF. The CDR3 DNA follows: TGTGCCAGCAGCTTAGTCGTGGGACCCCAAGAGACCCAGTACTTC.